Below are 28 T cell receptor beta chains sequenced from a single sample in a study of OX40 agonist ivuxolimab in advanced cancers. The table came from immunoSEQ multiplex PCR; TCRdb's copy has only in-frame clones and leaves some out. The sample lists 45,000 to 60,000 clones; roughly 80% were seen once. Material: CD4+ or CD8+ T cells sorted from blood, obtained in a trial of the OX40 agonist ivuxolimab. These receptors all come from an adult with an advanced solid tumor such as melanoma, head and neck, liver or kidney cancer.

The CDR3 sequence is CASSSRDRNSNQPQHF. The CDR3 bases are TGTGCCAGCAGCTCCCGGGACAGGAATAGCAATCAGCCCCAGCATTTT. The gene calls are TRBV7-8 and TRBJ1-5; 8 bases are shared with TRBD1. The CDR3 is made up of 16 amino acids. Germline assignment: CDR1 SGHVS and CDR2 FQNEAQ. V trimming: 4 bases; J trimming: 0 bases; junction bases outside the gene matches: 5.

V usage is TRBV6-5 and J usage is TRBJ1-2; D is undetermined. Per the germline V gene, CDR1 is MNHEY and CDR2 is SVGAGI. The V end lost 5 bases, the J end lost 3 bases, and 10 bases lay between the germline ends. The CDR3 extends over 13 amino acids. The CDR3 sequence: CASSRLRDYGYTF. The CDR3 nucleotides read TGTGCCAGCAGTCGACTGCGGGACTATGGCTACACCTTC.

The chain employs TRBV10-1 and TRBJ2-3; possibly TRBD1 for D (5 bases). The CDR3 runs 15 residues. From germline, CDR1 is WNHNN and CDR2 SYGVQD (reference sequence). Trimming took 3 bases from V and 4 from J, leaving 14 bases between them. CDR3: CASSENRIFSDTQYF. Here the CDR3 DNA reads TGCGCCAGCAGTGAAAACAGGATCTTTTCAGATACGCAGTATTTT.

This clone is labeled medium-sized (0.01 to 0.1%). This rearrangement joins TRBV30 to TRBJ1-1; possible D gene TRBD1, 5 bases. This CDR3 region has 13 residues. CDR1 is GTSNPN, CDR2 SVGIG, per germline (reference sequence). Between the trimmed V and J ends, which lost 2 bases and 6 bases, there was a span of 13 bases. CDR3 sequence: CAWSRRGGPEAFF. CDR3 coding DNA: TGTGCCTGGAGTAGAAGGGGCGGGCCTGAAGCTTTCTTT. The full variable domain, its missing parts supplied by reference TRBV30 and TRBJ1-1, is SQTIHQWPATLVQPVGSPLSLECTVEGTSNPNLYWYRQAAGRGLQLLFYSVGIGQISSEVPQNLSASRPQDRQFILSSKKLLLSDSGFYLCAWSRRGGPEAFFGQGTRLTVV.

This sequence joins TRBV6-5 and TRBJ2-7; TRBD1 matches 8 bases. There are 15 residues in the CDR3. Trimming at V came to 0 bases and at J to 3 bases, leaving 4 bases not matched to a gene. Germline V gene data show CDR1 as MNHEY and CDR2 as SVGAGI. The CDR3 coding sequence is TGTGCCAGCAGTTACTCCCGGACAGGGTACTACGAGCAGTACTTC. Translated, it gives CASSYSRTGYYEQYF.

The rearrangement joins TRBV5-5 to TRBJ1-5, with 7 bases that match TRBD1. The CDR3 has 17 residues. CDR1 SGHKS and CDR2 YYEKEE come from the germline V gene (reference sequence). V lost 4 bases to trimming and J lost 2 bases; unmatched junction nucleotides: 12. The CDR3 spells CASSHLDRVGGNQPQHF. Written as DNA, the CDR3 is TGTGCCAGCAGCCACCTCGACAGGGTAGGTGGCAATCAGCCCCAGCATTTT. The variable domain in full, completed from reference TRBV5-5 and TRBJ1-5, reads DAGVTQSPTHLIKTRGQQVTLRCSPISGHKSVSWYQQVLGQGPQFIFQYYEKEERGRGNFPDRFSARQFPNYSSELNVNALLLGDSALYLCASSHLDRVGGNQPQHFGDGTRLSIL.

The V call is TRBV14, the J call TRBJ1-4, with 8 bases lining up with TRBD1. In germline, CDR1 is SGHDN, CDR2 FVKESK. V shed 3 bases and J 8 bases; nucleotides not matched to a gene: 11. The CDR3 extends over 16 amino acids. CDR3 sequence: CASSQVLGQGEEKLFF. The CDR3 DNA reads TGTGCCAGCAGCCAGGTTCTTGGACAGGGAGAGGAAAAACTGTTTTTT.

The chain couples TRBV19 to TRBJ2-3, with no clear D. The CDR3 runs 13 residues. V lost 6 bases and J 2 bases, leaving 9 bases between the germline ends. CDR1 LNHDA and CDR2 SQIVND come from the germline V gene (reference sequence). Here the CDR3 reads CASRASYTDTQYF. In DNA form, the CDR3 reads TGTGCCAGTAGGGCTTCTTACACAGATACGCAGTATTTT.

The chain combines TRBV5-1 with TRBJ1-5; 10 bases match TRBD1. Looked up from germline, CDR1 is SGHRS and CDR2 is YFSETQ. CDR3 length: 15 amino acids. V was clipped by 5 bases and J by 7 bases; unmatched bases: 9. The CDR3 sequence is CASSPTGGSGQPQHF. CDR3 nucleotides: TGCGCCAGCAGTCCGACAGGGGGCTCAGGGCAGCCCCAGCATTTT. The variable domain in full, completed from reference TRBV5-1 and TRBJ1-5, reads KAGVTQTPRYLIKTRGQQVTLSCSPISGHRSVSWYQQTPGQGLQFLFEYFSETQRNKGNFPGRFSGRQFSNSRSEMNVSTLELGDSALYLCASSPTGGSGQPQHFGDGTRLSIL.

V gene TRBV11-2 combines with J gene TRBJ1-6; a possible D gene is TRBD1 (6 bases). Deletions cut 5 bases from V and 13 bases from J, with 21 bases between. Per the germline V gene, CDR1 is SGHAT and CDR2 is FQNNGV. The CDR3 consists of 15 residues. The CDR3: CASSPWGGETPPLHF. Written as DNA, the CDR3 is TGTGCCAGCAGCCCCTGGGGGGGCGAAACGCCTCCCCTCCACTTT.

The V gene is TRBV4-1, the J gene TRBJ1-1, with D maybe TRBD1 (6 bases). This CDR3 contains 16 residues. Trimming pared 2 bases from V and 0 bases from J, leaving 13 bases between. Germline lookup yields CDR1 MGHRA and CDR2 YSYEKL. The CDR3 DNA is TGCGCCAGCAGCCAATACCAGGGGAACATGAACACTGAAGCTTTCTTT. This translates into CASSQYQGNMNTEAFF.

V is TRBV7-2 and J is TRBJ2-2; 7 bases align to TRBD2. The CDR3 length is 16 residues. With 1 base clipped from V and 6 bases from J, the junction kept 8 bases outside the gene matches. The germline V gene encodes CDR1 SGHTA and CDR2 FQGNSA. The CDR3 protein is CASSLGLAVLAGELFF. The CDR3 coding sequence is TGTGCCAGCAGCTTAGGGCTAGCGGTCCTCGCCGGGGAGCTGTTTTTT.

The V and J genes are TRBV7-6 and TRBJ2-2, with 7 bases matching TRBD2. Germline assignment: CDR1 SGHVS and CDR2 FNYEAQ. The CDR3 runs 17 residues. Trimming removed 5 bases from V and 6 bases from J; junction bases left unmatched: 15. The CDR3 spells CASSPSIRGEIAGELFF. The CDR3 nucleotides read TGTGCCAGCAGCCCATCTATCCGGGGGGAGATAGCCGGGGAGCTGTTTTTT.

This sequence joins TRBV5-1 and TRBJ2-3; 10 bases map to TRBD1. The germline V gene has CDR1 SGHRS and CDR2 YFSETQ. The CDR3 sequence is 17 residues long. V was pared by 0 bases and J by 1 base, with 5 bases of the junction left unmatched. The CDR3: CASSLAGQGFGTDTQYF. The CDR3, as DNA: TGCGCCAGCAGCTTGGCGGGACAGGGGTTTGGCACAGATACGCAGTATTTT.

The rearrangement uses TRBV13 and TRBJ2-4, with 9 bases aligning to TRBD1. The trim removed 5 bases at V and 6 bases at J, leaving 11 bases unmatched. Per germline, CDR1 PRHDT and CDR2 FYEKMQ (reference sequence). The CDR3 runs to 16 residues. CDR3 residues: CASSPSPGQGSNIQYF. CDR3 in DNA: TGTGCCAGCAGCCCTAGTCCGGGACAGGGATCAAACATTCAGTACTTC.

This chain connects TRBV7-9 to TRBJ2-3; D is perhaps TRBD2 (6 bases). CDR3 length: 15 residues. Germline CDR1 is SEHNR and CDR2 is FQNEAQ (reference sequence). Trimming left V 1 base short and J 6 bases short, with 14 bases between. CDR3 nucleotide sequence: TGTGCCAGCAGCTTAGGAACTGCCGGAGGGGATACGCAGTATTTT. As protein: CASSLGTAGGDTQYF.

The rearrangement links TRBV2 to TRBJ2-6; D may correspond to TRBD1 or TRBD2 (6 bases each). The germline V and J ends were trimmed by 4 bases and 5 bases, with 24 bases remaining between them. The germline gives CDR1 SNHLY, CDR2 FYNNEI. CDR3 length: 19 amino acids. DNA of the CDR3: TGTGCCAGCAGTGGTCGTGGAGGGGGTTGGACTGTTAGGGCCAACGTCCTGACTTTC. This sequence encodes CASSGRGGGWTVRANVLTF.

The chain has TRBV5-8 and TRBJ1-4; no firm D call. V was trimmed by 4 bases and J by 8 bases, leaving 18 bases between them. The CDR3 totals 15 residues. Germline-derived CDR1 and CDR2 are SGHTS and YDEGEE. This CDR3 reads CASSGRIRGREKLFF. CDR3 bases: TGTGCCAGCAGCGGACGGATCCGAGGCCGGGAAAAACTGTTTTTT.

The chain is built from TRBV7-9 and TRBJ2-3; tentatively, D is TRBD1 or TRBD2 (5 bases each). Germline values: CDR1 SEHNR, CDR2 FQNEAQ (reference sequence). There are 16 residues in the CDR3. The V gene lost 3 bases and the J gene lost 0 bases, with 13 bases spanning the gap. CDR3 coding DNA: TGTGCCAGCAGCTTGGGACCCGCCGTAAGCACAGATACGCAGTATTTT. It is translated as CASSLGPAVSTDTQYF.

The gene calls are TRBV18 and TRBJ2-7, with D possibly matching TRBD2 (7 bases). V dropped 4 bases and J dropped 3 bases, with 10 bases sitting between them. The germline V gene has CDR1 KGHSH and CDR2 LQKENI. The CDR3 spans 13 residues. CDR3 sequence reads: CASSQGGVYEQYF. CDR3 sequence (DNA): TGTGCCAGCTCACAGGGGGGGGTCTACGAGCAGTACTTC.

The J gene is TRBJ2-7, the V gene TRBV15, with D possibly TRBD1 on 5 matching bases. This CDR3 spans 14 amino acids. V shed 0 bases and J shed 4 bases, with 10 bases lying between them. Germline V lookup: CDR1 LNHNV, CDR2 YYDKDF (reference sequence). CDR3 residues: CATSRDGRAYEQYF. The CDR3 coding sequence is TGTGCCACCAGCAGAGACGGCAGGGCTTACGAGCAGTACTTC.

The CDR3 nucleotides read TGCGCCAGCAGCTCTACAGGGGGCACTTACGAGCAGTACTTC. This codes for CASSSTGGTYEQYF. The genes are TRBV5-1 and TRBJ2-7, with TRBD1 matching over 9 bases. Germline CDR1 SGHRS, CDR2 YFSETQ. The CDR3 contains 14 residues. J was trimmed by 4 bases and V by 3 bases; bases with no gene match: 5.

The chain uses TRBV19 and TRBJ2-4; maybe TRBD1 (7 bases). V was shortened by 10 bases and J by 3 bases, with 16 bases between the two germline ends. Germline V gene sequence: CDR1 LNHDA, CDR2 SQIVND (reference sequence). CDR3 length: 14 amino acids. CDR3 protein: CATAGQNIKNIQYF. The CDR3 region has the DNA TGTGCCACCGCGGGACAGAACATCAAAAACATTCAGTACTTC. The complete variable domain, with remaining parts taken from reference TRBV19 and TRBJ2-4, reads DGGITQSPKYLFRKEGQNVTLSCEQNLNHDAMYWYRQDPGQGLRLIYYSQIVNDFQKGDIAEGYSVSREKKESFPLTVTSAQKNPTAFYLCATAGQNIKNIQYFGAGTRLSVL.

This clone has a single count. The gene calls are TRBV6-4 and TRBJ2-2, with D tentatively TRBD2 (5 bases). Germline CDR1 MRHNA, CDR2 SNTAGT. The CDR3 totals 13 residues. V was shortened by 6 bases and J by 7 bases, with 12 bases between the two germline ends. The CDR3 DNA sequence: TGTGCCAGCAGCCGTGGGAGAGGCGGGGAGCTGTTTTTT. Its translation is CASSRGRGGELFF.

The gene calls are TRBV6-5 and TRBJ2-7; no clear D gene. Trimming removed 8 bases from V and 2 bases from J, with 10 bases in between. The CDR3 covers 12 residues. Looked up from germline, CDR1 is MNHEY and CDR2 is SVGAGI. The CDR3 spells CASGRHPYEQYF. The CDR3 region has the DNA TGTGCCAGCGGACGCCACCCCTACGAGCAGTACTTC.

The rearrangement uses TRBV29-1 and TRBJ1-1, with 7 bases identical to TRBD1. The CDR3 extends over 15 amino acids. CDR1 is SQVTM and CDR2 is ANQGSEA in the germline V gene. The junction had 11 bases not matched to a gene; V was cut back by 3 bases and J by 4 bases. The CDR3 DNA sequence: TGCAGCGTTGAGAAAGAGGCAGGGGGATTCACTGAAGCTTTCTTT. This encodes CSVEKEAGGFTEAFF.

The chain employs TRBV25-1 and TRBJ2-3; 8 bases fit TRBD1. This CDR3 has 16 amino acids. Germline CDR1 MGHDK, CDR2 SYGVNS. The V gene end was trimmed by 2 bases and the J gene end by 3 bases; junction bases not matched to a gene: 7. CDR3 loop: CASSEAGRGQTDTQYF. In nucleotides, the CDR3 is TGTGCCAGCAGTGAAGCGGGCAGGGGGCAGACAGATACGCAGTATTTT.

The rearrangement uses TRBV9 and TRBJ2-7; D gene unclear. Trimming cost V 3 bases and J 7 bases, with 14 bases left between them. CDR3 length: 13 residues. The germline gives CDR1 SGDLS, CDR2 YYNGEE. CDR3 sequence: CASSDSGPGEQYF. CDR3 DNA sequence: TGTGCCAGCAGCGATTCAGGCCCTGGGGAGCAGTACTTC. Full variable domain (remainder filled in from reference TRBV9 and TRBJ2-7): DSGVTQTPKHLITATGQRVTLRCSPRSGDLSVYWYQQSLDQGLQFLIQYYNGEERAKGNILERFSAQQFPDLHSELNLSSLELGDSALYFCASSDSGPGEQYFGPGTRLTVT.